Listed below are T cell receptor beta chains from one sample, sequenced in a study of OX40 agonist ivuxolimab in advanced cancers. Repertoires were generated with immunoSEQ multiplex PCR, while TCRdb's copy carries only in-frame clones and drops some. The table lists 25,000 to 30,000 clones, about four fifths of them singletons, with about a sixth in the top ten. Here the sequenced sample was CD4+ or CD8+ T cells sorted from blood, taken in a trial of the OX40 agonist ivuxolimab. The source is an adult with an advanced solid tumor such as melanoma, head and neck, liver or kidney cancer. CDR3s include the opening cysteine and the closing phenylalanine or tryptophan. A D gene is named only where the DNA matches it firmly. Expanded clones are given a class, and other clones once, few, many or no size at all.

NA,TRBJ1-5,TRBV4-2,TRBD1,CASSQDTGAYNQPQHF,TGTGCCAGCAGCCAAGATACAGGGGCCTATAATCAGCCCCAGCATTTT
medium-sized,TRBJ1-3,TRBV30,NA,CAGVGRRGNTIYF,TGTGCCGGGGTCGGCAGGAGGGGAAACACCATATATTTT
NA,TRBJ2-2,TRBV10-1,NA,CAIQQVPNTGELFF,TGCGCCATTCAACAGGTGCCTAACACCGGGGAGCTGTTTTTT
NA,TRBJ1-2,TRBV11-2,NA,CASSHLPNYGYTF,TGTGCCAGCAGCCACCTTCCCAACTATGGCTACACCTTC
NA,TRBJ2-7,TRBV2,NA,CASRWQLAYEQYF,TGTGCCAGCAGGTGGCAGCTTGCCTACGAGCAGTACTTC
NA,TRBJ1-2,TRBV11-1,NA,CASSLEAGTWGYTF,TGTGCCAGCAGCCTCGAAGCCGGGACTTGGGGCTACACCTTC
NA,TRBJ2-6,TRBV6-1,NA,CASSEVAYSGANVLTF,TGTGCCAGCAGTGAAGTGGCGTACTCTGGGGCCAACGTCCTGACTTTC
medium-sized,TRBJ2-1,TRBV4-2,NA,CASSQGGKFNEQFF,TGTGCCAGCAGCCAAGGGGGGAAGTTCAATGAGCAGTTCTTC
NA,TRBJ2-2,TRBV27,TRBD1,CASSLEGTVNTGELFF,TGTGCCAGCAGTTTAGAGGGGACAGTGAACACCGGGGAGCTGTTTTTT
NA,TRBJ2-3,TRBV7-8,TRBD2,CASSIGTSGRADTQYF,TGTGCCAGCAGCATTGGGACTAGCGGGAGGGCTGATACGCAGTATTTT
once,TRBJ1-1,TRBV30,NA,CAWSLGTEAFF,TGTGCCTGGAGTCTTGGCACTGAAGCTTTCTTT
few,TRBJ2-7,TRBV10-2,TRBD1,CASSESWTGADEQYF,TGCGCCAGCAGTGAGTCGTGGACAGGGGCCGACGAGCAGTACTTC
NA,TRBJ1-2,TRBV29-1,TRBD1,CSVPGTGGSAPNYGYTF,TGCAGCGTCCCCGGGACAGGGGGTTCCGCACCAAACTATGGCTACACCTTC
NA,TRBJ1-2,TRBV7-2,NA,CASSFLEGVDYGYTF,TGTGCCAGCAGCTTCCTTGAGGGCGTTGACTATGGCTACACCTTC
NA,TRBJ2-7,TRBV27,NA,CASSLVGESEQYF,TGTGCCAGCAGTTTAGTGGGGGAAAGCGAGCAGTACTTC
few,TRBJ2-7,TRBV6-1,TRBD2,CASSEGLAGSYEQYF,TGTGCCAGCAGTGAAGGACTAGCGGGCTCCTACGAGCAGTACTTC
NA,TRBJ2-7,TRBV5-6,TRBD2,CASSIGRSFEGQYF,TGTGCCAGCAGCATCGGGAGGTCTTTTGAGGGGCAGTACTTC
NA,TRBJ2-3,TRBV7-2,TRBD2,CASSLGAGGGTDTQYF,TGTGCCAGCAGCCTGGGGGCGGGAGGAGGCACAGATACGCAGTATTTT
NA,TRBJ1-5,TRBV21-1,NA,CASNNPSRQDNQPQHF,TGTGCCAGCAACAATCCGTCCCGGCAGGACAATCAGCCCCAGCATTTT
NA,TRBJ1-1,TRBV4-3,NA,CASSQVVSAEAFF,TGCGCCAGCAGCCAAGTGGTGTCAGCAGAAGCTTTCTTT
few,TRBJ1-1,TRBV6-1,TRBD1,CASSESGQGLNTEAFF,TGTGCCAGCAGTGAGTCAGGACAGGGCCTGAACACTGAAGCTTTCTTT
NA,TRBJ2-7,TRBV9,NA,CASSVAPGTYEQYF,TGTGCCAGCAGCGTAGCTCCGGGAACCTACGAGCAGTACTTC
NA,TRBJ1-1,TRBV19,NA,CASSIPEGGFTEAFF,TGTGCCAGTAGTATCCCCGAGGGAGGGTTCACTGAAGCTTTCTTT
NA,TRBJ1-2,TRBV9,TRBD1,CASSEGQGMIYGYTF,TGTGCCAGCAGCGAGGGACAGGGTATGATCTATGGCTACACCTTC
NA,TRBJ2-3,TRBV30,NA,CAWSEGAGFTDTQYF,TGTGCCTGGAGCGAGGGGGCGGGATTCACAGATACGCAGTATTTT
NA,TRBJ2-7,TRBV6-5,TRBD2,CASSYGDSGGYEQYF,TGTGCCAGCAGTTACGGGGATAGCGGGGGCTACGAGCAGTACTTC
NA,TRBJ1-1,TRBV6-6,NA,CASSYIAGQRTEAFF,TGTGCCAGCAGTTATATCGCAGGGCAGAGAACTGAAGCTTTCTTT
NA,TRBJ2-1,TRBV7-6,NA,CASSLALPESSYNEQFF,TGTGCCAGCAGCTTAGCACTCCCCGAGAGCTCCTACAATGAGCAGTTCTTC
NA,TRBJ2-7,TRBV4-1,NA,CASSQEAPGVYEQYF,TGCGCCAGCAGCCAAGAGGCCCCAGGCGTTTACGAGCAGTACTTC